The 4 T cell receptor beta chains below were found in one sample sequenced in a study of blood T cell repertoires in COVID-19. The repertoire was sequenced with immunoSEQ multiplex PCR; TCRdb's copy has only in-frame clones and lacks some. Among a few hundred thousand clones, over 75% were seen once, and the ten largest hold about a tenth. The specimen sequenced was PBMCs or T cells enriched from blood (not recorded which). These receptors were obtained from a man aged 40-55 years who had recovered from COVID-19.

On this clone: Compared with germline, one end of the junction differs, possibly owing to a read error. The CDR3 sequence: CASSQGNWPHF. The CDR3 DNA is TGTGCCAGCAGCCAAGGAAATTGGCCCCACTTC. The rearrangement joins TRBV3-1 (or the pseudogene TRBV3-2) to TRBJ2-5; D is undetermined. CDR3 size: 11 residues. Germline V gene data show CDR1 as LGHDT and CDR2 as YNNKEL (reference sequence).

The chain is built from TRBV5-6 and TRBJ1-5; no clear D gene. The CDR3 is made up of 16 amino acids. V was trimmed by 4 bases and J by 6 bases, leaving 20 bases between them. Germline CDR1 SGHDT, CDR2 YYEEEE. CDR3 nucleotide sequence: TGTGCCAGCAGCCTCGGGTCATTGCGGGTCCGTCAGCCCCAGCATTTT. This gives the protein CASSLGSLRVRQPQHF.

The CDR3 bases are TGTGCCAGCAGTTCTATACAGGGGTGGGATGAAGCTTTCTTT. This translates into CASSSIQGWDEAFF. This chain uses TRBV2 with TRBJ1-1, with 7 bases that match TRBD1. There are 14 residues in the CDR3. V trimming: 5 bases; J trimming: 7 bases; junction bases outside the gene matches: 10. Germline assignment: CDR1 SNHLY and CDR2 FYNNEI.

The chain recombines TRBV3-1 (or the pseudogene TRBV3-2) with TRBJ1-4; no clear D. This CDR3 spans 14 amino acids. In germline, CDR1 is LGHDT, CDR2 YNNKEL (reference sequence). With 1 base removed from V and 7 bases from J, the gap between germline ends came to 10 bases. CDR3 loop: CASSQGPLREKLFF. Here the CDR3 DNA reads TGTGCCAGCAGCCAAGGTCCCCTTCGTGAAAAACTGTTTTTT.